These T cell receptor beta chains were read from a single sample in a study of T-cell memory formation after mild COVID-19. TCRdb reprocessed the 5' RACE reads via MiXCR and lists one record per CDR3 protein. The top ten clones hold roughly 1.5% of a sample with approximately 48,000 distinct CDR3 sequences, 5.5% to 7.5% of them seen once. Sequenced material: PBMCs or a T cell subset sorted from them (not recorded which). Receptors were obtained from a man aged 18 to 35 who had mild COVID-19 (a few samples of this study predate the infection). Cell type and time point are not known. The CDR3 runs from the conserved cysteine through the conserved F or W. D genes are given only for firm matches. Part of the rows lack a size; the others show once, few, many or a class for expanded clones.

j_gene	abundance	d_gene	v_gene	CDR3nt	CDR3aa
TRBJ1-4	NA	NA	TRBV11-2	TGTGCCAGCAGCCTCGACAGCTTCTCCGAAAAACTGTTTTTT	CASSLDSFSEKLFF
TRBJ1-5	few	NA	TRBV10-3	TGTGCCATCAGTGAGTCCGAAACTCAGCCCCAGCATTTT	CAISESETQPQHF
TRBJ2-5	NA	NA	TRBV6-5	TGTGCCAGCAGACTACGGCCGGGACCCTACTCGGGAGAGACCCAGTACTTC	CASRLRPGPYSGETQYF
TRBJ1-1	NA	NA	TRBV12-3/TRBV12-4	TGTGCCAGCAGTTTGGGGGAGAACACTGAAGCTTTCTTT	CASSLGENTEAFF
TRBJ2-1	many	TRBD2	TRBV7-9	TGTGCCAGCAGCCACCTGAGGGGGCTAGCGGGGGTGAATGAGCAGTTCTTC	CASSHLRGLAGVNEQFF
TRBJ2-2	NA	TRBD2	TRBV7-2	TGTGCCAGCAGCTTAAACGGGGGGGCTTACACCGGGGAGCTGTTTTTT	CASSLNGGAYTGELFF
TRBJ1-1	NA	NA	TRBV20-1	TGCAGTGCTAGTCCCGGCTACATGAACACTGAAGCTTTCTTT	CSASPGYMNTEAFF
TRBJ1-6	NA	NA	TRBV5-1	TGCGCCAGCAGATTCAAGGGAGCGGAATCACCCCTCCACTTT	CASRFKGAESPLHF
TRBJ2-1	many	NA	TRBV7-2	TGTGCCAGCAGCTTAGTGCCCCAGGGGGGAAATGAGCAGTTCTTC	CASSLVPQGGNEQFF
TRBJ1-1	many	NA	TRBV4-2	TGTGCCAGCAGCCAAGAACAGACAGTACGAGCTTTCTTT	CASSQEQTVRAFF
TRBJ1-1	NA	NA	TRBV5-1	TGCGCCAGCAGCTTTGAGGGAAGAAACACTGAAGCTTTCTTT	CASSFEGRNTEAFF
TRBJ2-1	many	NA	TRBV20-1	TGCAGTGCTAGAGAGCCGGGACCTTACAATGAGCAGTTCTTC	CSAREPGPYNEQFF
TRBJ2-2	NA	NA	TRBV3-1	TGTGCCAGCAGCCAGGTCAGGGGAGGAAACACCGGGGAGCTGTTTTTT	CASSQVRGGNTGELFF
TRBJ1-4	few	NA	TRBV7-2	TGTGCCAGCAGGAGACAAGCTTTAATGAAAAGACTGTTTTTT	CASRRQALMKRLFF
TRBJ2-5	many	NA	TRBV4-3	TGCGCCAGCAGCCAAGATCTCTCCACAGAGTCGCGTCGTCAAGAGACCCAGTACTTC	CASSQDLSTESRRQETQYF
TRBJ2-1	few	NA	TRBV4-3	TGCGCCAGCAGCCCGGGACCGACCGACAATGAGCAGTTCTTC	CASSPGPTDNEQFF
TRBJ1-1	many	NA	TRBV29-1	TGCAGCGCCCGGGTCACTGAAGCTTTCTTT	CSARVTEAFF
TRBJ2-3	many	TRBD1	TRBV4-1	TGCGCCAGCAGCCAAGAGGGACAGCCTAACACAGATACGCAGTATTTT	CASSQEGQPNTDTQYF
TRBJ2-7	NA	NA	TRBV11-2	TGTGCCAGCAGCTTAATCAACTCGGTGGTGGGTTCCTACGAGCAGTACTTC	CASSLINSVVGSYEQYF
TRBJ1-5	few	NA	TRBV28	TGTGCCAGCAGACCCCCTGACAGAATCAATCAGCCCCAGCATTTT	CASRPPDRINQPQHF
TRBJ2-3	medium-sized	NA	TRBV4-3	TGCGCCAGCAGCCCGCGACAGCCAGATACGCAGTATTTT	CASSPRQPDTQYF
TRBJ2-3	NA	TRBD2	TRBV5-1	TGCGCCAGCAGCCCAGGGGTAGCGGGGGCAGATACGCAGTATTTT	CASSPGVAGADTQYF
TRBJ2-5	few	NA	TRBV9	TGTGCCAGCAGCGTAACAGGGGGGGGAGCAGAGACCCAGTACTTC	CASSVTGGGAETQYF
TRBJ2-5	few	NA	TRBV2	TGTGCCAGCAGTGAACGGGAGACCCAGTACTTC	CASSERETQYF
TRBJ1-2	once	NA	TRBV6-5	TGTGCCAGCAGCTCCTCAAGGGGGGCCCGGTATGGCTACACCTTC	CASSSSRGARYGYTF
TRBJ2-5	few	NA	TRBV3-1	TGTGCCAGCAGCCCGCCGCGTCAAGGTGAAGAGACCCAGTACTTC	CASSPPRQGEETQYF
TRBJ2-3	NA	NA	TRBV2	TGTGCCAGCGGATTAGACAGGTTATCTACAGATACGCAGTATTTT	CASGLDRLSTDTQYF
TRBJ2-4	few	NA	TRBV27	TGTGCCAGCAGTTTAGGTCCATATAACATTCAGTACTTC	CASSLGPYNIQYF
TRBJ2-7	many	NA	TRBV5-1	TGCGCCAGCAGCTTGGCGCCCAGGACGGTTGAGCAGTACTTC	CASSLAPRTVEQYF
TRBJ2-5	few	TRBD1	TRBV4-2	TGTGCCAGCAGCCCAGGCTCCCCCTCAGGGGGCGGAGAGACCCAGTACTTC	CASSPGSPSGGGETQYF
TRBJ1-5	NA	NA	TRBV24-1	TGTGCCACCAATTCCGGGGATCAGCCCCAGCATTTT	CATNSGDQPQHF
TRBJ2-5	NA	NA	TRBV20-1	TGCAGTGCTTCTACAGGGTTAGAGACCCAGTACTTC	CSASTGLETQYF
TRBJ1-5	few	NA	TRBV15	TGTGCCACCAGCATAGACAGGTATAGCAATCAGCCCCAGCATTTT	CATSIDRYSNQPQHF
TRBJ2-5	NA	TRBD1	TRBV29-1	TGCAGCGCAACACAGGGGGCAGGAAAGACCCAGTACTTC	CSATQGAGKTQYF
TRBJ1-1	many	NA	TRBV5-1	TGCGCCAGCAGCCTTTTCGGTGGCACTGAAGCTTTCTTT	CASSLFGGTEAFF
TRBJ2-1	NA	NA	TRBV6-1	TGTGCCAGCAGTGTCCCGAATGAGCAGTTCTTC	CASSVPNEQFF
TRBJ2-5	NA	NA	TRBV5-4	TGTGCCAGCAGCCCGGGGGGCCGGGCGCGGGGAGAGACCCAGTACTTC	CASSPGGRARGETQYF
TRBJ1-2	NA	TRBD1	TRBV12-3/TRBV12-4	TGTGCCAGCAGTCCTACAGGGGGCAACTATGGCTACACCTTC	CASSPTGGNYGYTF
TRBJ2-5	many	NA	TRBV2	TGTGCCAGCAGCGTCGGACATTCGATCCAAGAGACCCAGTACTTC	CASSVGHSIQETQYF
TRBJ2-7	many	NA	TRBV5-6	TGTGCCAGCAGCTTGCTACCGTCCTCCACCTCCTACGAGCAGTACTTC	CASSLLPSSTSYEQYF
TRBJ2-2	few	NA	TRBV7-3	TGTGCCAGCAGCGTGGCCGGGGGTAGAACCGGGGAGCTGTTTTTT	CASSVAGGRTGELFF
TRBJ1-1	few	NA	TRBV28	TGTGCCAGCAGTTTAAACAGATTCGCTAAAGCTTTCTTT	CASSLNRFAKAFF
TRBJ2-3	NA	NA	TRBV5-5	TGTGCCAGCAGCTTGTTTTCTCAGAGCACAGATACGCAGTATTTT	CASSLFSQSTDTQYF
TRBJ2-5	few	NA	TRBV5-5	TGTGCCAGCAGCTTGGCCGGGAACGAGGGGGAGACCCAGTACTTC	CASSLAGNEGETQYF
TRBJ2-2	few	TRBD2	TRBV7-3	TGTGCCAGCAGCATAGTTAGCGGGGGAGCGAACACCGGGGAGCTGTTTTTT	CASSIVSGGANTGELFF
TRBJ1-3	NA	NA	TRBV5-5	TGTGCCAGCAGTGGCAGGTACAGGGCTGGAAACACCATATATTTT	CASSGRYRAGNTIYF
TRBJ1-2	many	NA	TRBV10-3	TGTGCCATCTCTTTGGGGGCCAACTATGGCTACACCTTC	CAISLGANYGYTF
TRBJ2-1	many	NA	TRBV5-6	TGTGCCAGCATTGCGGGGCCTAACAATGAGCAGTTCTTC	CASIAGPNNEQFF
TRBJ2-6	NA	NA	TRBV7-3	TGTGCCAGCAGCCCCGGTCGGGGGCCTGGGGCCAACGTCCTGACTTTC	CASSPGRGPGANVLTF
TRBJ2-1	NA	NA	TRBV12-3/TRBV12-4	TGTGCCAGCAGTCCCACGACGCCGGTCAATGAGCAGTTCTTC	CASSPTTPVNEQFF
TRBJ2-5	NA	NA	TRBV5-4	TGTGCCAGCAGTCCAAGGACGGACCAAGAGACCCAGTACTTC	CASSPRTDQETQYF
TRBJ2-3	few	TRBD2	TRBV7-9	TGTGCCAGCAGCCCCGGCGCTAGCGGGGGCACAGATACGCAGTATTTT	CASSPGASGGTDTQYF
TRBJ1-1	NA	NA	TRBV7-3	TGTGCCAGCAGCTCGGGACATACAAACACTGAAGCTTTCTTT	CASSSGHTNTEAFF
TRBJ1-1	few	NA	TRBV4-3	TGCGCCAGCAGCCTGATCTACAAGAACACTGAAGCTTTCTTT	CASSLIYKNTEAFF